This T cell receptor beta chain was documented in a study of T cell changes during pregnancy in multiple sclerosis. Here immunoSEQ multiplex PCR was the method, and the copy in TCRdb shows in-frame clones only, minus some. Of about 40,000 clones listed, about 90% are singletons. Sequencing used CD4+ T cells from peripheral blood mononuclear cells, obtained before pregnancy. The source of this sequence is a female donor with multiple sclerosis, enrolled in a pregnancy study.

CDR3 sequence reads: CASSIDMWNTEAFF. The CDR3 DNA reads TGTGCCAGTAGTATAGATATGTGGAACACTGAAGCTTTCTTT. This chain joins TRBV19 and TRBJ1-1; D is uncertain. Trimming shortened V by 0 bases and J by 1 base, and 6 bases separated the two germline ends. Germline loops: CDR1 LNHDA, CDR2 SQIVND (reference sequence). CDR3 length: 14 residues.